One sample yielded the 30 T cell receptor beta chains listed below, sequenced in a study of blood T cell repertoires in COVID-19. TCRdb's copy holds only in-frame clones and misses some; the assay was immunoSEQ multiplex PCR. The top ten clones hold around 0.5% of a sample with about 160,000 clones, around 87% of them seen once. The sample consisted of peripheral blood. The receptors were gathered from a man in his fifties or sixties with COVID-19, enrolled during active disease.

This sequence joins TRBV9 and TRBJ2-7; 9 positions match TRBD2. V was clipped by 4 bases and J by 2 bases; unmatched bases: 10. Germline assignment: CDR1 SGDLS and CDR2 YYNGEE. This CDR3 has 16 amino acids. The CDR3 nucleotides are TGTGCCAGCAGCTTTTCAGCGGGGGGCCCCCCCTACGAGCAGTACTTC. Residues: CASSFSAGGPPYEQYF.

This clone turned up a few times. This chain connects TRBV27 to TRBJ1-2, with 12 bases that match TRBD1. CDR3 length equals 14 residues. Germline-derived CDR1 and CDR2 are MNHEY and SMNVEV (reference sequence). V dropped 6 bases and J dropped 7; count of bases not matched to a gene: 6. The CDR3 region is CASRGQGASSGYTF. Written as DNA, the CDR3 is TGTGCCAGCAGGGGACAGGGGGCTTCGTCTGGCTACACCTTC.

CDR3 sequence reads: CASSFTTSGRISEQFF. The CDR3 nucleotides read TGTGCCAGCAGCTTTACGACTAGCGGGAGAATTAGTGAGCAGTTCTTC. The chain carries TRBV9 and TRBJ2-1, with 12 bases identical to TRBD2. J was trimmed by 9 bases and V by 4 bases; bases with no gene match: 11. Germline CDR1 SGDLS, CDR2 YYNGEE. This CDR3 comprises 16 residues.

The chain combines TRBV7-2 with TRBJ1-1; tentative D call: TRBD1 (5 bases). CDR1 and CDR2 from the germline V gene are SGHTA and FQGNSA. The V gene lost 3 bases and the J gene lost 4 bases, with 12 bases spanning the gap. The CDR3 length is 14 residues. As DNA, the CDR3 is TGTGCCAGCAGCTTGACCGGAACAGGCACTGAAGCTTTCTTT. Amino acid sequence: CASSLTGTGTEAFF. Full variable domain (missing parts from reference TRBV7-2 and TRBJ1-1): GAGVSQSPSNKVTEKGKDVELRCDPISGHTALYWYRQSLGQGLEFLIYFQGNSAPDKSGLPSDRFSAERTGGSVSTLTIQRTQQEDSAVYLCASSLTGTGTEAFFGQGTRLTVV.

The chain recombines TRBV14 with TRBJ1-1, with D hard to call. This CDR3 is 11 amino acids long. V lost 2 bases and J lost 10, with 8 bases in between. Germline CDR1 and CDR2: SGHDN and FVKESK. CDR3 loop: CASSQQDTAFF. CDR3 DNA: TGTGCCAGCAGCCAACAGGATACAGCTTTCTTT.

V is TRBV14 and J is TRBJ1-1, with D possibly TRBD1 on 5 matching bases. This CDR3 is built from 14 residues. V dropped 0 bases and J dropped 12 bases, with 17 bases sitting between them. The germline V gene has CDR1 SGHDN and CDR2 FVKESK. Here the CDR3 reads CASSQEGRGSSTFF. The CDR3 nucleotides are TGTGCCAGCAGCCAAGAAGGGAGGGGATCTAGTACTTTCTTT.

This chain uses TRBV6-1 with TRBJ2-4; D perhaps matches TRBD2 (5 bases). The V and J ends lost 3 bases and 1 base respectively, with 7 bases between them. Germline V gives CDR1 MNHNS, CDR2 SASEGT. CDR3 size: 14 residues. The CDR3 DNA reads TGTGCCAGCAGTGATCCGGGGGCCAAAAACATTCAGTACTTC. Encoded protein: CASSDPGAKNIQYF.

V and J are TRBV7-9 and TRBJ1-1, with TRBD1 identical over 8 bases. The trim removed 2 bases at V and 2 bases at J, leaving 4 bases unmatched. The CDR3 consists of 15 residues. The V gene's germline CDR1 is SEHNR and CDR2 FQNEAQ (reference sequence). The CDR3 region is CASSLPDRGNTEAFF. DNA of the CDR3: TGTGCCAGCAGCTTACCTGACAGGGGAAACACTGAAGCTTTCTTT. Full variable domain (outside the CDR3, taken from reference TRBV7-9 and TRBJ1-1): DTGVSQNPRHKITKRGQNVTFRCDPISEHNRLYWYRQTLGQGPEFLTYFQNEAQLEKSRLLSDRFSAERPKGSFSTLEIQRTEQGDSAMYLCASSLPDRGNTEAFFGQGTRLTVV.

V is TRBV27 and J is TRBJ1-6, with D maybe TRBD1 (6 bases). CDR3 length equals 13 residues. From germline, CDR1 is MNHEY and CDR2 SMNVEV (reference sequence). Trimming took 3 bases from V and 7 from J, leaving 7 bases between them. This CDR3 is CASSFGQNSPLHF. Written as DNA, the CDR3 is TGTGCCAGCAGTTTCGGACAGAATTCACCCCTCCACTTT.

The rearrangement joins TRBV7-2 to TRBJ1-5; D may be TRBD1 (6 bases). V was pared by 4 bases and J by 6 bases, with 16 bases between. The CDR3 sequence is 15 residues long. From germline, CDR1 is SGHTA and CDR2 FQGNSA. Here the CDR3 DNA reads TGTGCCAGCAGCTCACAGCTGGGGGACATTCAGCCCCAGCATTTT. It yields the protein CASSSQLGDIQPQHF.

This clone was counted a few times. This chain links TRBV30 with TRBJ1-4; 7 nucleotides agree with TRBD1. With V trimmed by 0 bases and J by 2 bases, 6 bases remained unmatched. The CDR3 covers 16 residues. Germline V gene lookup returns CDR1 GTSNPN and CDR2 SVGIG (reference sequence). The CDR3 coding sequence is TGTGCCTGGAGTGTATACGGCAGGGGGACTAATGAAAAACTGTTTTTT. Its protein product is CAWSVYGRGTNEKLFF.

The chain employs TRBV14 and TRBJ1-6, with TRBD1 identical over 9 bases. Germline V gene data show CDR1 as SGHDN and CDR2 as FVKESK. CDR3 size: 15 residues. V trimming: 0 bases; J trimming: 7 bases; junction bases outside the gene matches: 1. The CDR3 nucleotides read TGTGCCAGCAGCCAAGATGGGACAGGGAATTCACCCCTCCACTTT. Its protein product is CASSQDGTGNSPLHF.

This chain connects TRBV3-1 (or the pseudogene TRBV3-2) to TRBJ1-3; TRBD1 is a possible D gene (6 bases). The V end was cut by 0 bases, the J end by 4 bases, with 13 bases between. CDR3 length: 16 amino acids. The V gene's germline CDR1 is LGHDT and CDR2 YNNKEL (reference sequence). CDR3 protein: CASSQDAGATGNTIYF. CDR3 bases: TGTGCCAGCAGCCAAGACGCGGGGGCAACGGGAAACACCATATATTTT.

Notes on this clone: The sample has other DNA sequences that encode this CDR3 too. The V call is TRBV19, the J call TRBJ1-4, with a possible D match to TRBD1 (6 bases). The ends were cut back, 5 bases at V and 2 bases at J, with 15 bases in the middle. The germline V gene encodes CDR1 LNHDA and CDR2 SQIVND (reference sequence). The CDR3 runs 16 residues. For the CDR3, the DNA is TGTGCCAGTAGTCGCACAGCCCAGGGGACTAATGAAAAACTGTTTTTT. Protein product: CASSRTAQGTNEKLFF.

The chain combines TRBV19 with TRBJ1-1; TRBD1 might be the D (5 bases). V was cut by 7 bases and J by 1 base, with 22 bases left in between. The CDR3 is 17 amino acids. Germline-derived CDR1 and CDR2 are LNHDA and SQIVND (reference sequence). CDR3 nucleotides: TGTGCCAGTACCCCGCCGGGGGGGAGGGCGGCGAACACTGAAGCTTTCTTT. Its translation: CASTPPGGRAANTEAFF.

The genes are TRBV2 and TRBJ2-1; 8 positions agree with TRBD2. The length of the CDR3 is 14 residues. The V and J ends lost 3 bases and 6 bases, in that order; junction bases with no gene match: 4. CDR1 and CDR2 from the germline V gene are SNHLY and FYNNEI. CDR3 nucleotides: TGTGCCAGCAGTGACAGGACTAGCACCAATGAGCAGTTCTTC. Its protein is CASSDRTSTNEQFF.

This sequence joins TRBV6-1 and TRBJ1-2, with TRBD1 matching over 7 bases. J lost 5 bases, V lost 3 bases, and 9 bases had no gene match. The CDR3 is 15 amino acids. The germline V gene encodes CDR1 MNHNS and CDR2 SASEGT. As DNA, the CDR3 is TGTGCCAGCAGTGACCGCGACAGGGATGGATATGGCTACACCTTC. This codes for CASSDRDRDGYGYTF.

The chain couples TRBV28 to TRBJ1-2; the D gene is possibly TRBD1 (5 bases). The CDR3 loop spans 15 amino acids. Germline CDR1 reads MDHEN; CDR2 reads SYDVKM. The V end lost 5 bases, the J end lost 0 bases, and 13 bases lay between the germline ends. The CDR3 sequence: CASSQRTPANYGYTF. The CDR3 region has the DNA TGTGCCAGCAGTCAACGGACACCCGCTAACTATGGCTACACCTTC.

CDR3 sequence: CASNRGSGNTIYF. The CDR3 region has the DNA TGTGCCAGCAACCGAGGCTCTGGAAACACCATATATTTT. The chain joins TRBV9 to TRBJ1-3; D unclear. Germline CDR1 and CDR2: SGDLS and YYNGEE. This CDR3 is 13 amino acids long. Between the trimmed V and J ends, which lost 6 bases and 0 bases, there was a span of 7 bases.

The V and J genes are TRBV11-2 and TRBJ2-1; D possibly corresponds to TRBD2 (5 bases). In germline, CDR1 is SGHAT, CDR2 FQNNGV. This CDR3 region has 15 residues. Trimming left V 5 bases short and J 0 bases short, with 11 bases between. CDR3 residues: CASSLPRGSYNEQFF. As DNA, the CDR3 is TGTGCCAGCAGCCTTCCCCGGGGCTCCTACAATGAGCAGTTCTTC. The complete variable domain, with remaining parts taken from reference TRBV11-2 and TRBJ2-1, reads EAGVAQSPRYKIIEKRQSVAFWCNPISGHATLYWYQQILGQGPKLLIQFQNNGVVDDSQLPKDRFSAERLKGVDSTLKIQPAKLEDSAVYLCASSLPRGSYNEQFFGPGTRLTVL.

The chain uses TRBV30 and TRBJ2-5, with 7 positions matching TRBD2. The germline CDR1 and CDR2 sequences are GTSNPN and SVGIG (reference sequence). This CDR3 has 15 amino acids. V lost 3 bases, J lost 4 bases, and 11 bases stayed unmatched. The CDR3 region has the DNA TGTGCCTGGAGCTGGTCACTAGCGAATGGAGAGACCCAGTACTTC. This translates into CAWSWSLANGETQYF.

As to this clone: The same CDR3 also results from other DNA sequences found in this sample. CDR3: CASSLDRDEQYF. As DNA, the CDR3 is TGCGCCAGCAGCTTAGACAGAGACGAGCAGTACTTC. The chain is built from TRBV5-1 and TRBJ2-7, with a tentative D call TRBD1 (5 bases). Germline V lookup: CDR1 SGHRS, CDR2 YFSETQ. The CDR3 covers 12 residues. With 2 bases removed from V and 5 bases from J, the gap between germline ends came to 8 bases. The complete variable domain, with remaining parts taken from reference TRBV5-1 and TRBJ2-7, reads KAGVTQTPRYLIKTRGQQVTLSCSPISGHRSVSWYQQTPGQGLQFLFEYFSETQRNKGNFPGRFSGRQFSNSRSEMNVSTLELGDSALYLCASSLDRDEQYFGPGTRLTVT.

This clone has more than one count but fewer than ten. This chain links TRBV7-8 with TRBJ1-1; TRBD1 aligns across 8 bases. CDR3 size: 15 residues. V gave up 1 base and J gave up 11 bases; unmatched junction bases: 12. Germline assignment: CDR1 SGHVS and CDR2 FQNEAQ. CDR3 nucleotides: TGTGCCAGCAGCTTAGAGTTCCGGCAGGGGGCGGCCGCTTTCTTT. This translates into CASSLEFRQGAAAFF. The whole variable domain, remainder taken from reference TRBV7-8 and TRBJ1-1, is GAGVSQSPRYKVAKRGQDVALRCDPISGHVSLFWYQQALGQGPEFLTYFQNEAQLDKSGLPSDRFFAERPEGSVSTLKIQRTQQEDSAVYLCASSLEFRQGAAAFFGQGTRLTVV.

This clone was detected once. The CDR3 DNA reads as TGTGCCAGCAGCTCAATTTCTACCTTTGCGGAGCAGTTCTTC. Encoded protein: CASSSISTFAEQFF. The chain uses TRBV5-6 and TRBJ2-1; unclear D gene. The CDR3 contains 14 residues. V shed 3 bases and J shed 10 bases, with 17 bases lying between them. The germline V gene has CDR1 SGHDT and CDR2 YYEEEE.

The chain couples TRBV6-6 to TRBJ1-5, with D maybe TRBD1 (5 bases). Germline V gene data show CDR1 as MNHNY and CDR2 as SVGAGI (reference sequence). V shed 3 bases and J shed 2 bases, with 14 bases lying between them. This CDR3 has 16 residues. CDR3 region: CASSYLGGGGNQPQHF. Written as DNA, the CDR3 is TGTGCCAGCAGTTATTTGGGGGGGGGAGGCAATCAGCCCCAGCATTTT.

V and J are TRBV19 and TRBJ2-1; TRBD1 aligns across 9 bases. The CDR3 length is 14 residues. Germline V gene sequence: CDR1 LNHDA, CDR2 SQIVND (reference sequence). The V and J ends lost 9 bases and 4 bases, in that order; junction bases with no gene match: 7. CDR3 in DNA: TGTGCCAGCCGTCCGGGACAGGGATACAATGAGCAGTTCTTC. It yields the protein CASRPGQGYNEQFF.

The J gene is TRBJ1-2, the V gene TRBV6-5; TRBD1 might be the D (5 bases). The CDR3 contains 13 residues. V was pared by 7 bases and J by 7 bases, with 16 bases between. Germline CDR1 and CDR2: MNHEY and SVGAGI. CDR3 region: CASMGLPLGGYTF. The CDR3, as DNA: TGTGCCAGCATGGGACTCCCACTGGGTGGCTACACCTTC.

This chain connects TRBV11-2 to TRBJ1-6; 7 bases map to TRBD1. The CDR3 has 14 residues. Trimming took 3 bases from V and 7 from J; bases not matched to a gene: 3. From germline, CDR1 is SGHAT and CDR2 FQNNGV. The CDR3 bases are TGTGCCAGCAGCTTCAGGGGGGACAATTCACCCCTCCACTTT. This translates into CASSFRGDNSPLHF.

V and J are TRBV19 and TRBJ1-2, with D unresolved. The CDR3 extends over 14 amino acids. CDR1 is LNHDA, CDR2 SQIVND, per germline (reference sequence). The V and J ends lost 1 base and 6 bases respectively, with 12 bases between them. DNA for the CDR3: TGTGCCAGTAGTATAGCGGGGTTAAGGGATGGCTACACCTTC. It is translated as CASSIAGLRDGYTF.

The CDR3 reads CASSPPRTRSTDTQYF. DNA of the CDR3: TGTGCCAGCAGCCCCCCTAGGACAAGAAGCACAGATACGCAGTATTTT. The V call is TRBV3-1 (or the pseudogene TRBV3-2), the J call TRBJ2-3; possible D gene TRBD1, 5 bases. In germline, CDR1 is LGHDT, CDR2 YNNKEL (reference sequence). Trimming left V 4 bases short and J 0 bases short, with 14 bases between. The length of the CDR3 is 16 residues.